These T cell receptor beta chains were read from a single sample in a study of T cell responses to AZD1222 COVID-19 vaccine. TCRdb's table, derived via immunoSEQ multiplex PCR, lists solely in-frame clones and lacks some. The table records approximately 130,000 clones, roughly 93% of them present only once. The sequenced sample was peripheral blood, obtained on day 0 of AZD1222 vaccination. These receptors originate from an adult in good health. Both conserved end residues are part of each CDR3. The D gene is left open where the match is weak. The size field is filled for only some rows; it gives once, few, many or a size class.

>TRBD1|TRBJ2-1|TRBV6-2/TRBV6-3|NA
TGTGCCAGCAGTAAGGACAGGGGCTACAATGAGCAGTTCTTC
CASSKDRGYNEQFF
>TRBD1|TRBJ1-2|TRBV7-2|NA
TGTGCCAGCAGCTTAGTTGGAACAGGGGTTAACTATGGCTACACCTTC
CASSLVGTGVNYGYTF
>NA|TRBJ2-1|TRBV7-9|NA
TGTGCCAGCAGGAGTGTGGGGGGCGCCTACAATGAGCAGTTCTTC
CASRSVGGAYNEQFF
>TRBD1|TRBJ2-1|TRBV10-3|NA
TGTGCCACATCCGGTGCGGACAGGGGGCTTCGGGAGCAGTTCTTC
CATSGADRGLREQFF
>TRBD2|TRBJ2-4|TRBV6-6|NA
TGTGCCAGCAGTTACCGGCGGGAGTTGACCAAAAACATTCAGTACTTC
CASSYRRELTKNIQYF
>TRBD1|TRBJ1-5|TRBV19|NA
TGTGCCAGTAGTAAGATCCCGACAGGGGAAGGCAATCAGCCCCAGCATTTT
CASSKIPTGEGNQPQHF
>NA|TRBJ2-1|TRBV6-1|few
TGTGCCAGCAGTGAACTAGGGGGAACCTACAATGAGCAGTTCTTC
CASSELGGTYNEQFF
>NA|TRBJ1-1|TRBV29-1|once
TGCAGCGTTGAGGAGGGGAGAGCTTTCTTT
CSVEEGRAFF
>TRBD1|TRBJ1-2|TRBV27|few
TGTGCCAGCAGAGGACAGGGCTCCTATGGCTACACCTTC
CASRGQGSYGYTF
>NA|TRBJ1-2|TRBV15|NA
TGTGCCACCAGCGGAGGAGGGGTGAAAGGCTACACCTTC
CATSGGGVKGYTF
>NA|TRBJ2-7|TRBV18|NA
TGTGCCAGCTCACCACTACCGGGGAGGGGGCACTACGAGCAGTACTTC
CASSPLPGRGHYEQYF
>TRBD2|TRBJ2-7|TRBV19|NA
TGTGCCAGTAGCGAACTAGCGGGAGGAAGCTACGAGCAGTACTTC
CASSELAGGSYEQYF
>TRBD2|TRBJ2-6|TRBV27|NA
TGTGCCAGCAGTTTATCCCGGCGCGGCCCGACTAGCGGGAGTTCTGGGGCCAACGTCCTGACTTTC
CASSLSRRGPTSGSSGANVLTF
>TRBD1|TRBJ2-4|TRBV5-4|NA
TGTGCCAGCAGCTTGGGAGGGCCCCGCAGGGGGGCCAAAAACATTCAGTACTTC
CASSLGGPRRGAKNIQYF
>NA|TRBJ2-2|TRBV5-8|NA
TGTGCCAGCAGCCGGAGGTGGTTGGCGAACACCGGGGAGCTGTTTTTT
CASSRRWLANTGELFF
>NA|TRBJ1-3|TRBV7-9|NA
TGTGCCAGCAGCTTATCCATGAGCTCTGGAAACACCATATATTTT
CASSLSMSSGNTIYF
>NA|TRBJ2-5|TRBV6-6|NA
TGTGCCAGCAGTCGGGGAGGTATGATTGATACGTGGGAGACCCAGTACTTC
CASSRGGMIDTWETQYF
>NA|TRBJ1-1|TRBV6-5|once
TGTGCCAGCAGTTCCCGACCAGGGGAGTCGGAAGCTTTCTTT
CASSSRPGESEAFF
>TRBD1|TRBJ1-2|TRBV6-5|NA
TGTGCCAGCAGATCAGGGGGAGGGGGGTATGGCTACACCTTC
CASRSGGGGYGYTF
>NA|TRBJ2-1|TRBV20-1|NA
TGCAGTGCCCAAGTATTTTCTGAGCAGTTCTTC
CSAQVFSEQFF
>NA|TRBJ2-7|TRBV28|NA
TGTGCCATCAACAGGGAACGTTACGAGCAGTACTTC
CAINRERYEQYF
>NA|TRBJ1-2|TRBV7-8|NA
TGTGCCAGCAGCCTGGGATCGGCCCGGACAGCAACTAACTATGGCTACACCTTC
CASSLGSARTATNYGYTF